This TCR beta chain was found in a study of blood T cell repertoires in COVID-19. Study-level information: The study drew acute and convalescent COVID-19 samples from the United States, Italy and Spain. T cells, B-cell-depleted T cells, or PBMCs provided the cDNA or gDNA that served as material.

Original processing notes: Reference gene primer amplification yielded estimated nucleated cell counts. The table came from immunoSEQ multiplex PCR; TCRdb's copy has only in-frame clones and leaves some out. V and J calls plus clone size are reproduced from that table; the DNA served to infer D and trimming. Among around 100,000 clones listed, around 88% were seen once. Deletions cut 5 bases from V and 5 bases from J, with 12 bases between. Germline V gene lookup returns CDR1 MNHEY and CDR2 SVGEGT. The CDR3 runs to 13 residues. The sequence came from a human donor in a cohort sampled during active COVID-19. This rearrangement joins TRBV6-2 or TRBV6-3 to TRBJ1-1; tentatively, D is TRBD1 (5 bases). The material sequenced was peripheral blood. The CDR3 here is CASSPLRQTEAFF. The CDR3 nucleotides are TGTGCCAGCAGTCCACTAAGACAGACTGAAGCTTTCTTT.